A single TCR beta chain is shown here with its context. Libraries were prepared by immunoSEQ multiplex PCR; TCRdb keeps only in-frame clonotypes and omits some of them. The table shows about 270,000 clones, with approximately 87% occurring only once. The data were taken from a study of blood T cell repertoires in COVID-19. Trimming removed 3 bases at V and 8 bases at J, with 13 bases between. The V gene's germline CDR1 is MNHEY and CDR2 SMNVEV (reference sequence). The CDR3 spans 13 residues. The sequence derives from a woman aged 30 to 39 with COVID-19, enrolled during active disease. Sequencing was done on a sample of peripheral blood. This chain connects TRBV27 to TRBJ1-2; TRBD1 is a possible D gene (6 bases). The CDR3 sequence is CASSFRGARGYTF. The DNA for the CDR3 is TGTGCCAGCAGTTTTCGGGGGGCGCGGGGCTACACCTTC.